The entry below describes one TCR beta chain. The naive CD8 subset, CD45RO-negative cells positively selected for CCR7, excluded terminally differentiated effector memory CD45RA+ cells. There were only Caucasian adults among the donors, and all lived in Nashville, Tennessee. Some clones are missing from TCRdb's copy, which holds only in-frame ones; the method was immunoSEQ multiplex PCR. The sample records over 2 million clones, 85% to 95% being singletons. The data stem from a study of shared clonotypes between healthy human individuals. This CDR3 contains 14 residues. The germline V gene has CDR1 SNHLY and CDR2 FYNNEI. The V end was cut by 3 bases, the J end by 3 bases, with 12 bases between.

The receptor was derived from a man between 18 and 35 years old in good health. The chain has TRBV2 and TRBJ2-7, with TRBD1 as a possible D gene (6 bases). The sequencing sample was made of naive CD8+ T cells sorted from blood. The CDR3 sequence: CASSDERDNYEQYF. The CDR3 DNA sequence: TGTGCCAGCAGTGATGAACGGGACAACTACGAGCAGTACTTC.